This TCR beta chain was documented in a study of blood T cell repertoires in COVID-19. The table came from immunoSEQ multiplex PCR; TCRdb's copy has only in-frame clones and leaves some out. The data show fewer than 450,000 clones, roughly 90% seen once. V trimming: 2 bases; J trimming: 6 bases; junction bases outside the gene matches: 8. Germline CDR1 and CDR2: SEHNR and FQNEAQ (reference sequence). This CDR3 spans 16 amino acids. Recruitment covered roughly 22 US areas and drew participants whose ages spanned roughly 18 to 90 years. Grouping used clinical history reported by participants in a survey and questionnaire.

The V call is TRBV7-9, the J call TRBJ1-1, with 11 positions matching TRBD1. The source is a woman aged 40 to 50 with acute COVID-19. Sequencing was done on a sample of PBMCs or T cells enriched from blood (not recorded which). This CDR3 is CASSLLWLGQGAEAFF. In nucleotides, the CDR3 is TGTGCCAGCAGCTTATTGTGGCTGGGACAGGGGGCTGAAGCTTTCTTT.